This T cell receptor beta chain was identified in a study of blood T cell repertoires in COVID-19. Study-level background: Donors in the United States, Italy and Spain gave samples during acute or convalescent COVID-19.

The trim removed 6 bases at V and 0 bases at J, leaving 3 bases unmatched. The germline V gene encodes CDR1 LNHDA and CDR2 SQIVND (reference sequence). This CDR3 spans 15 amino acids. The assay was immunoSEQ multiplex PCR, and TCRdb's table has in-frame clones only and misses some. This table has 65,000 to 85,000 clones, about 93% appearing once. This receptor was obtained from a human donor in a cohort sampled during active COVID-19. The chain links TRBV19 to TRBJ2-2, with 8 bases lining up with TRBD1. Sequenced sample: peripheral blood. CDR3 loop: CASRNRGSNTGELFF. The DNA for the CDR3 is TGTGCCAGTAGGAACAGGGGGTCGAACACCGGGGAGCTGTTTTTT. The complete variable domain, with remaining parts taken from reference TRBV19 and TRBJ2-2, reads DGGITQSPKYLFRKEGQNVTLSCEQNLNHDAMYWYRQDPGQGLRLIYYSQIVNDFQKGDIAEGYSVSREKKESFPLTVTSAQKNPTAFYLCASRNRGSNTGELFFGEGSRLTVL.